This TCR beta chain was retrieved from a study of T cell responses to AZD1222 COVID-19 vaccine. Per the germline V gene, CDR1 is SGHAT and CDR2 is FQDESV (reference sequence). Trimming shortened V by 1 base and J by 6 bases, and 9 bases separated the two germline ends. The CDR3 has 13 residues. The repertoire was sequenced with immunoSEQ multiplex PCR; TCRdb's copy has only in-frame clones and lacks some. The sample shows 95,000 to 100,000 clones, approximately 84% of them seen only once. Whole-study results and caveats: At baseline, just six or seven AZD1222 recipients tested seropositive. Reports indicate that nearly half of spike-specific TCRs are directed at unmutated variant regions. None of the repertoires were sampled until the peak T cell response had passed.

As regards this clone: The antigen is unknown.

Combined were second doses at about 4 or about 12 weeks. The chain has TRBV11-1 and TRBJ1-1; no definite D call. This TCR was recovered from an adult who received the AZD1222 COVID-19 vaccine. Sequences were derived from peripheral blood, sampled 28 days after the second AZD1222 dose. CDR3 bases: TGTGCCAGCAGCTTAGGCGGGGTACCTGAAGCTTTCTTT. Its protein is CASSLGGVPEAFF.